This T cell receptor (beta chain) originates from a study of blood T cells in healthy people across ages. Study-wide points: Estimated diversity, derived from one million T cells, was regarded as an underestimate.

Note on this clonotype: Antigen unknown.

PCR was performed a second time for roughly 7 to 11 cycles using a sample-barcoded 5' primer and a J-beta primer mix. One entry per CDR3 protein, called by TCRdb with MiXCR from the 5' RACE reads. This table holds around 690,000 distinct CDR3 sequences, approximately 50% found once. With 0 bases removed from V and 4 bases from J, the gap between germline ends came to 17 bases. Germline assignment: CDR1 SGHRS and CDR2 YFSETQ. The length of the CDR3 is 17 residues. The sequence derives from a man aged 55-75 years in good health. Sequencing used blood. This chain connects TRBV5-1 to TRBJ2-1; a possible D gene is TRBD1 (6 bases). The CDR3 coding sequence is TGCGCCAGCAGCTTGGTAGGGGGATATGAACGTTACAATGAGCAGTTCTTC. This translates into CASSLVGGYERYNEQFF.